This TCR beta chain originates from a study of blood T cells in healthy people across ages. Regarding the study as a whole: The study could not conclusively compare naive and antigen-experienced cells, given its unsorted PBMCs.

The total RNA that was extracted per sample amounted to at least 5.5 micrograms. This clonotype was seen more than once but under ten times. What it recognizes is unknown. A J-beta primer mix and a sample-barcoded 5' primer were used in a second PCR of about 7 to 12 cycles. Each cDNA molecule, via a template-switch adaptor with 12 random nucleotides, was tagged. CDR3-containing paired-end reads numbered at least 2.5 million in each sample. One entry per CDR3 protein, called by TCRdb with MiXCR from the 5' RACE reads. Found here are roughly 1.7 million distinct CDR3 sequences, almost 35% of them singletons; the top ten hold approximately 11%. Trimming took 2 bases from V and 5 from J; bases not matched to a gene: 16. CDR3 length: 19 residues. Germline assignment: CDR1 SGHRS and CDR2 YFSETQ.

The V call is TRBV5-1, the J call TRBJ2-1; 10 bases align to TRBD1. Input material: blood. The TCR comes from a woman younger than 45 in good health. CDR3 sequence: CASSFARYPGTGVDNEQFF. The CDR3 DNA reads TGCGCCAGCAGCTTTGCCCGCTATCCCGGGACAGGGGTAGACAATGAGCAGTTCTTC. Full variable domain (outside the CDR3, taken from reference TRBV5-1 and TRBJ2-1): KAGVTQTPRYLIKTRGQQVTLSCSPISGHRSVSWYQQTPGQGLQFLFEYFSETQRNKGNFPGRFSGRQFSNSRSEMNVSTLELGDSALYLCASSFARYPGTGVDNEQFFGPGTRLTVL.